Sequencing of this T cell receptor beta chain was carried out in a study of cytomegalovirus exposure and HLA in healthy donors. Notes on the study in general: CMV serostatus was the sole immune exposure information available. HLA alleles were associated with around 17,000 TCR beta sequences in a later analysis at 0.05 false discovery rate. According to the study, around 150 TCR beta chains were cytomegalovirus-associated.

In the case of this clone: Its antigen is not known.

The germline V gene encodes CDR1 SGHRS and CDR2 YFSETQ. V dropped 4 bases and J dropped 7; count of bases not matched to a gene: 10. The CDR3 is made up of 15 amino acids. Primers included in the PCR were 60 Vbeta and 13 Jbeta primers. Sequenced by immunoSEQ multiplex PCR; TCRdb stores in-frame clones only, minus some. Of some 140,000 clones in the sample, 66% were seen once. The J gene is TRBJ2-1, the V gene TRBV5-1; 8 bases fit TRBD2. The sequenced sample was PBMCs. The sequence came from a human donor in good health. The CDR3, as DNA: TGCGCCAGCAGCCCGGGACTAGTTGGGGGAAATGAGCAGTTCTTC. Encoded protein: CASSPGLVGGNEQFF.